A selection of T cell receptor beta chains follows, all from one sample in a study of persistence of HIV-infected CD4 T cells. Their cognate antigens are unknown. Libraries were prepared by immunoSEQ multiplex PCR; TCRdb keeps only in-frame clonotypes and omits some of them. In the table there are approximately 34,000 clones, roughly four fifths of which are singletons. The sequencing used CD4+ T cells sorted from PBMCs after approximately 19-hour stimulation, collected from a patient who received antiretroviral therapy. The receptors here all came from an adult woman with HIV who was CMV-seropositive. Each CDR3 is given with its conserved first and last residue.

j_gene,v_gene,CDR3aa
TRBJ2-5,TRBV7-2,CASAGRGQETQYF
TRBJ1-2,TRBV5-4,CASSLSARSFNYGYTF
TRBJ2-3,TRBV5-1,CASSLAVGGGTDTQYF
TRBJ1-3,TRBV7-2,CASSLTDGRNTIYF
TRBJ2-1,TRBV7-9,CASSTPSSSYNEQFF
TRBJ1-2,TRBV5-4,CASSLGRMDGYTF
TRBJ2-5,TRBV30,CAWNPGLVVSETQYF
TRBJ2-2,TRBV28,CAISLSNTGELFF
TRBJ1-1,TRBV25-1,CASSESGGAVHEAFF
TRBJ2-3,TRBV7-6,CASSSQTSSRTDTQYF
TRBJ1-1,TRBV7-3,CASSKPGVTEAFF
TRBJ2-7,TRBV6-2/TRBV6-3,CASSTRQGGTTYEQYF
TRBJ2-5,TRBV3-1/TRBV3-2,CASSQVIRLRGETQYF
TRBJ2-7,TRBV18,CASSPEGGTGYFPREQYF
TRBJ2-1,TRBV15,CATSSVGVAGSEQFF
TRBJ2-7,TRBV28,CASSLVYEQASYEQYF
TRBJ1-1,TRBV19,CASSIGQYREAFF
TRBJ1-2,TRBV12-3/TRBV12-4,CASSRDTQGGYTF
TRBJ1-6,TRBV25-1,CASSRMNSPLHF
TRBJ2-2,TRBV19,CASMWGMNTGELFF
TRBJ1-1,TRBV4-2,CASSQETWGYTEAFF
TRBJ1-2,TRBV7-8,CASSLVRSRQAPYGYTF
TRBJ2-1,TRBV6-2/TRBV6-3,CASSFTGGEQFF
TRBJ1-6,TRBV28,CASSPGRGISPLHF
TRBJ2-3,TRBV19,CATADRGADTQYF